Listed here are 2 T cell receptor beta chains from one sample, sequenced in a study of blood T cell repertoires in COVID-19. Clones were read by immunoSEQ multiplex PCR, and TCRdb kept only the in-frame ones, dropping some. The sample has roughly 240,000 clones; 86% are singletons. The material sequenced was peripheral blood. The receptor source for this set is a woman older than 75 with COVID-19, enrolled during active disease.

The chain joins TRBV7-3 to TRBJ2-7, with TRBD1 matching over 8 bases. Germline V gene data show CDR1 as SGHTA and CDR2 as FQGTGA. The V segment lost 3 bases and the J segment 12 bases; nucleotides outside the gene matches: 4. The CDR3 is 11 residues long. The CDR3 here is CASSFGQGLYF. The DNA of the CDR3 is TGTGCCAGCAGCTTCGGACAGGGCCTGTACTTC.

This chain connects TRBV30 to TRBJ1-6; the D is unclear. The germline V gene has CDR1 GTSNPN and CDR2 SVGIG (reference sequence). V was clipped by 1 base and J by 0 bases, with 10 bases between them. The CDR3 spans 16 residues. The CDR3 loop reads CAWSGSGSSYNSPLHF. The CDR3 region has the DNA TGTGCCTGGAGTGGGTCGGGAAGCTCCTATAATTCACCCCTCCACTTT.